The 10 T cell receptor beta chains below come from one sample, sequenced in a study of CD8 T cells in ankylosing spondylitis. TCRdb re-called the 5' RACE reads with MiXCR, one entry per CDR3 protein. The data contain 250,000 to 350,000 distinct CDR3 sequences, 15% to 25% of them singletons. The sample taken for sequencing was blood, either unsorted or a sorted T cell fraction (not recorded which). The receptors were sampled from a male donor with ankylosing spondylitis or in good health (not recorded which).

In this sample, this clonotype turned up many times. This sequence joins TRBV12-3 or TRBV12-4 and TRBJ1-1, with TRBD1 as a possible D gene (6 bases). The CDR3 is 13 residues long. V lost 5 bases to trimming and J lost 2 bases, with 9 bases between them. For the CDR3, the DNA is TGTGCCAGCAGTGCCAGGGGTAACACTGAAGCTTTCTTT. Its translation: CASSARGNTEAFF.

V gene TRBV28 combines with J gene TRBJ1-6; possible D gene TRBD1, 6 bases. The length of the CDR3 is 15 residues. Trimming stripped 5 bases from V and 7 bases from J, with 15 bases between. Germline loops: CDR1 MDHEN, CDR2 SYDVKM. In DNA, the CDR3 is TGTGCCAGCAGTACCCGGACAGCGGGAAATTCACCCCTCCACTTT. It encodes CASSTRTAGNSPLHF.

Here the CDR3 reads CSATDRGFSEQYV. As DNA, the CDR3 is TGCAGTGCCACCGACAGGGGTTTTTCCGAGCAGTACGTC. The chain links TRBV20-1 to TRBJ2-7; 8 bases align to TRBD1. This CDR3 is 13 amino acids long. With V trimmed by 6 bases and J by 6 bases, 10 bases remained unmatched. In germline, CDR1 is DFQATT, CDR2 SNEGSKA (reference sequence).

The chain employs TRBV28 and TRBJ2-7; 7 nucleotides align to TRBD1. This CDR3 has 14 residues. Germline CDR1 MDHEN, CDR2 SYDVKM. After removal of 2 bases from V and 3 bases from J, the junction contained 4 bases not matched to a gene. CDR3 sequence reads: CASSLGTERYEQYV. Here the CDR3 DNA reads TGTGCCAGCAGTTTAGGGACAGAGCGCTACGAGCAGTACGTC.

This clonotype was counted a few times. The chain links TRBV5-1 to TRBJ2-3, with D tentatively TRBD2 (6 bases). The CDR3 contains 16 residues. The germline gives CDR1 SGHRS, CDR2 YFSETQ. Trimming left V 4 bases short and J 7 bases short, with 22 bases between. CDR3 bases: TGCGCCAGCAGCGGGGTCGACACCTTAGGAGGGTATACGCAGTATTTT. Its translation: CASSGVDTLGGYTQYF.

This clonotype has at least ten counts. The V gene is TRBV11-2, the J gene TRBJ2-1; TRBD2 matches at 10 bases. V trimming: 5 bases; J trimming: 4 bases; junction bases outside the gene matches: 8. The CDR3 is 16 amino acids. Germline lookup yields CDR1 SGHAT and CDR2 FQNNGV. The CDR3 nucleotides are TGTGCCAGCAGCCATGCCATAGCGGGGGGATACAATGAGCAGTTCTTC. Residues: CASSHAIAGGYNEQFF.

This clonotype was recorded at least ten times. This chain joins TRBV28 and TRBJ1-1; D remains unclear. This CDR3 region has 11 residues. Trimming stripped 2 bases from V and 5 bases from J, with 3 bases between. Germline CDR1 MDHEN, CDR2 SYDVKM. CDR3 in amino acids: CASSLTTEAFF. CDR3 DNA: TGTGCCAGCAGTTTAACTACTGAAGCTTTCTTT.

V and J are TRBV12-3 or TRBV12-4 and TRBJ1-5; D possibly corresponds to TRBD1 (5 bases). The length of the CDR3 is 12 residues. With 4 bases removed from V and 7 bases from J, the gap between germline ends came to 8 bases. The CDR3 bases are TGTGCCAGCAGTTCTCAGGGACAGCCCCAGCATTTT. It yields the protein CASSSQGQPQHF.

The rearrangement links TRBV6-5 to TRBJ2-1; D is ambiguous. The germline V gene encodes CDR1 MNHEY and CDR2 SVGAGI. This CDR3 comprises 11 residues. V lost 2 bases to trimming and J lost 8 bases, with 4 bases between them. The CDR3 DNA is TGTGCCAGCAGTTACGGATATGAGCAGTTCTTC. As protein: CASSYGYEQFF.

The genes are TRBV27 and TRBJ2-1; D perhaps matches TRBD2 (6 bases). V was trimmed by 7 bases and J by 0 bases, leaving 16 bases between them. The CDR3 spans 16 residues. Germline V gene lookup returns CDR1 MNHEY and CDR2 SMNVEV (reference sequence). In nucleotides, the CDR3 is TGTGCCAGCATCCGAGCCGGGGGAAGCTCCTACAATGAGCAGTTCTTC. Its protein product is CASIRAGGSSYNEQFF.